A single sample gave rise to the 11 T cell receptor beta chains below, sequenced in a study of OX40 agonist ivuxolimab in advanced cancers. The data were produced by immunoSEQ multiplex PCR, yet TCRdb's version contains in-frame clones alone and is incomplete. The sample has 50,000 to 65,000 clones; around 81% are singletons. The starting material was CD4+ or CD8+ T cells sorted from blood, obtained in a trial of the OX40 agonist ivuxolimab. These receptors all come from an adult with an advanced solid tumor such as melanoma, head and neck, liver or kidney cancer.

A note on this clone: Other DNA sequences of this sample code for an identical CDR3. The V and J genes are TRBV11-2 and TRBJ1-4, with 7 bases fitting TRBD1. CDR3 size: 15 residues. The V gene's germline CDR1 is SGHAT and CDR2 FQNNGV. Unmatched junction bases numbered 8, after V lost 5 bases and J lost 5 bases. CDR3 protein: CASSPRQGANEKLFF. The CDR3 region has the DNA TGTGCCAGCAGCCCCCGACAGGGTGCGAATGAAAAACTGTTTTTT.

CDR3 in amino acids: CASSLDSWTSGSGEQFF. The CDR3 coding sequence is TGTGCCAGCAGCTTAGATTCGTGGACTAGCGGGAGTGGTGAGCAGTTCTTC. The chain is built from TRBV7-8 and TRBJ2-1; TRBD2 matches 13 bases. CDR1 SGHVS and CDR2 FQNEAQ come from the germline V gene. J was trimmed by 9 bases and V by 1 base; bases with no gene match: 9. The CDR3 covers 17 residues. Full variable domain (outside the CDR3, taken from reference TRBV7-8 and TRBJ2-1): GAGVSQSPRYKVAKRGQDVALRCDPISGHVSLFWYQQALGQGPEFLTYFQNEAQLDKSGLPSDRFFAERPEGSVSTLKIQRTQQEDSAVYLCASSLDSWTSGSGEQFFGPGTRLTVL.

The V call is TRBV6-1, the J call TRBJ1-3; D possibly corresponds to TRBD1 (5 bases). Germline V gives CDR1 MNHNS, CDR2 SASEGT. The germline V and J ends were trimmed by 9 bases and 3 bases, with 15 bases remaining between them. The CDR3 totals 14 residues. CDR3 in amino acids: CASFAGTGGNTIYF. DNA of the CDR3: TGTGCCAGTTTCGCCGGGACGGGTGGAAACACCATATATTTT.

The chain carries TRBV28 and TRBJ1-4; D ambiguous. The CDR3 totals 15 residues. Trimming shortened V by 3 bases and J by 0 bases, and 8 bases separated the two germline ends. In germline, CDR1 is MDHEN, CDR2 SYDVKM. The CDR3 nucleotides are TGTGCCAGCAGTTTTCTCGGATCAACTAATGAAAAACTGTTTTTT. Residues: CASSFLGSTNEKLFF.

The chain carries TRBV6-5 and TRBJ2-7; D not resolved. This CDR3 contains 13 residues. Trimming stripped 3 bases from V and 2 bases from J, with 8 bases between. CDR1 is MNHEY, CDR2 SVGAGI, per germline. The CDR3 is CASSYSIAYEQYF. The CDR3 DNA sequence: TGTGCCAGCAGTTATTCCATAGCCTACGAGCAGTACTTC.

Here the CDR3 reads CASSRRTGGGTNTGELFF. The CDR3 DNA is TGTGCCAGCAGCAGAAGGACAGGGGGAGGGACGAACACCGGGGAGCTGTTTTTT. This chain joins TRBV7-6 and TRBJ2-2, with TRBD1 identical over 10 bases. The CDR3 extends over 18 amino acids. Germline V lookup: CDR1 SGHVS, CDR2 FNYEAQ. V lost 5 bases, J lost 0 bases, and 9 bases stayed unmatched.

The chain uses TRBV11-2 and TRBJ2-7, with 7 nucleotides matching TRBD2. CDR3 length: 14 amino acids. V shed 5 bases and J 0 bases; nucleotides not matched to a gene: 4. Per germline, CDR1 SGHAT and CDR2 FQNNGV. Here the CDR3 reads CASSPRDYSYEQYF. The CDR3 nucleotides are TGTGCCAGCAGCCCGCGGGACTACTCCTACGAGCAGTACTTC.

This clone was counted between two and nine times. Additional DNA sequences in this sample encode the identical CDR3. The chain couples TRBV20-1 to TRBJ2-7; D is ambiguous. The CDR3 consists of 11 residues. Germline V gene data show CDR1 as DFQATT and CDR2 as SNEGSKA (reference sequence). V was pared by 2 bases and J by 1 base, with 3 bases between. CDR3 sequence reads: CSARPSYEQYF. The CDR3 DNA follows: TGCAGTGCTAGACCGTCCTACGAGCAGTACTTC.

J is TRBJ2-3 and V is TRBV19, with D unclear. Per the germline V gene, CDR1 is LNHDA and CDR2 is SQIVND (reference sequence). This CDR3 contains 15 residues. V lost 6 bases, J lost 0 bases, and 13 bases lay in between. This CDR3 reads CASSPRSDSTDTQYF. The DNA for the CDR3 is TGTGCCAGTAGCCCGAGGAGCGATAGCACAGATACGCAGTATTTT.

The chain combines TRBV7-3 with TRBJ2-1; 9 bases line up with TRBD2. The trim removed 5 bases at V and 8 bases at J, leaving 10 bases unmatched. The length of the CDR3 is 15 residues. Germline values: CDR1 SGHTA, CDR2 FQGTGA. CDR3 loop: CASSPLAGAFDEQFF. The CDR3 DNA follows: TGTGCCAGCAGCCCATTAGCGGGAGCATTCGATGAGCAGTTCTTC.

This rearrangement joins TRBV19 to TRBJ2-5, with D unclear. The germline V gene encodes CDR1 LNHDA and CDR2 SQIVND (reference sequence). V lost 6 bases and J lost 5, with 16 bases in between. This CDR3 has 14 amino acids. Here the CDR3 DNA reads TGTGCCAGTAGCGGAGCCCCGGGCGGTGAGACCCAGTACTTC. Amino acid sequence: CASSGAPGGETQYF.